This T cell receptor (beta chain) originates from a study of blood T cell repertoires in COVID-19. Study-level background: PBMCs, B-cell-depleted T cells, or T cells were the source of the cDNA or gDNA that made up the material.

The V and J ends lost 4 bases and 4 bases respectively, with 16 bases between them. This CDR3 has 15 amino acids. Per germline, CDR1 MNHEY and CDR2 SVGAGI. Researchers sorted participants into cohorts using their self-reported clinical history. Per the original methods: Amplified reference gene primers provided the basis for estimating nucleated cell counts. The data were produced by immunoSEQ multiplex PCR, yet TCRdb's version contains in-frame clones alone and is incomplete. V, J and clone size were drawn from that table, and D and trimming were deduced from the DNA. The repertoire holds 400,000 to 550,000 clones, roughly 87% seen once, with about 2% in the top ten.

The TCR originated in a woman younger than 30 with acute COVID-19. Sequencing input: PBMCs or T cells enriched from blood (not recorded which). V gene TRBV6-5 combines with J gene TRBJ2-5; a possible D gene is TRBD2 (5 bases). CDR3 residues: CASSSSFEVRETQYF. DNA of the CDR3: TGTGCCAGCAGTTCTAGCTTTGAGGTTCGAGAGACCCAGTACTTC.